The next 2 T cell receptor beta chains were all read from a single sample in a study of blood T cell repertoires in COVID-19. Libraries were prepared by immunoSEQ multiplex PCR; TCRdb keeps only in-frame clonotypes and omits some of them. The sample includes 55,000 to 75,000 clones, around nine tenths of them seen just once. The sequenced sample was peripheral blood. The receptors stem from a man in his 60s with acute or convalescent COVID-19.

The rearrangement joins TRBV5-1 to TRBJ1-1; 7 nucleotides line up with TRBD1. The CDR3 spans 16 residues. Trimming cost V 2 bases and J 1 base; bases outside gene matches: 8. Germline V gene lookup returns CDR1 SGHRS and CDR2 YFSETQ. The DNA of the CDR3 is TGCGCCAGCAGCTTATTCCTGGACAGGAAGAACACTGAAGCTTTCTTT. Amino acid sequence: CASSLFLDRKNTEAFF.

The chain employs TRBV19 and TRBJ1-1; D gene unclear. Trimming removed 2 bases from V and 4 bases from J, with 5 bases in between. This CDR3 has 12 residues. Germline V gene sequence: CDR1 LNHDA, CDR2 SQIVND (reference sequence). CDR3 protein: CASSILSTEAFF. CDR3 DNA sequence: TGTGCCAGTAGTATACTGAGCACTGAAGCTTTCTTT.